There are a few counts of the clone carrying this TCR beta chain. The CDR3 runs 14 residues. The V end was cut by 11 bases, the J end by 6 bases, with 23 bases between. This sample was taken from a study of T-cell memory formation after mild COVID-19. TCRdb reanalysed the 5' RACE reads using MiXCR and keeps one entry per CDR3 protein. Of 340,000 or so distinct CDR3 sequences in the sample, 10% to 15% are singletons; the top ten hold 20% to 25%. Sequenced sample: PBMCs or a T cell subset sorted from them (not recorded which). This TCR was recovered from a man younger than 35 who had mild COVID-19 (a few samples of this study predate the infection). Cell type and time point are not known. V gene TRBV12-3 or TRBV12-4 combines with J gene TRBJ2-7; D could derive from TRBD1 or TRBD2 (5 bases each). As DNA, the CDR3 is TGTGCCCGCCCCTGGGGACGGGCACCGGCCGAGCAGTACTTC. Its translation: CARPWGRAPAEQYF.